These 23 T cell receptor beta chains were sequenced from one sample in a study of shared clonotypes between healthy human individuals (dated by TCRdb to 2019 to 2021). The library was generated by the immunoSEQ multiplex PCR assay. Sourced from immuneACCESS, this table was stored by TCRdb with only in-frame sequences that have V and J called. A share of the clones is absent; for the studies checked, an unresolved V gene accounts for under half, and the remainder has no known explanation. For this sample the table gives around 600,000 clones, of which 95% to 98% were detected only once. 0.045% to 0.07% of the sample comes from the top ten. Sequenced material: naive CD4+ T cells sorted from blood. Explained via the paper, the cell subset or site label denotes: CD45RA+ positively selected. The receptors were sampled from a woman in her 30s in good health.

The V and J genes are TRBV30 and TRBJ2-1; 10 bases agree with TRBD2. With 7 bases clipped from V and 7 bases from J, the junction kept 4 bases outside the gene matches. The germline CDR1 and CDR2 sequences are GTSNPN and SVGIG (reference sequence). The CDR3 is made up of 12 amino acids. The CDR3 reads CASSGRGNEQFF. CDR3 nucleotide sequence: TGTGCCTCTAGCGGGAGAGGGAATGAGCAGTTCTTC.

V usage is TRBV19 and J usage is TRBJ1-2; unclear D gene. Germline-derived CDR1 and CDR2 are LNHDA and SQIVND (reference sequence). The CDR3 consists of 12 residues. V was pared by 5 bases and J by 8 bases, with 12 bases between. The DNA for the CDR3 is TGTGCCAGTAGTGGGAGCTTGGGAGGCTACACCTTC. Its translation is CASSGSLGGYTF.

The chain has TRBV5-1 and TRBJ2-7, with 10 bases lining up with TRBD1. With 5 bases clipped from V and 9 bases from J, the junction kept 20 bases outside the gene matches. Germline V gene sequence: CDR1 SGHRS, CDR2 YFSETQ. The CDR3 contains 17 residues. As DNA, the CDR3 is TGCGCCAGCAGTAGGGTGTTCGGGACAGGGGAGCAATCGGGGCAGTACTTC. It encodes CASSRVFGTGEQSGQYF. Full variable domain (rest looked up from reference TRBV5-1 and TRBJ2-7): KAGVTQTPRYLIKTRGQQVTLSCSPISGHRSVSWYQQTPGQGLQFLFEYFSETQRNKGNFPGRFSGRQFSNSRSEMNVSTLELGDSALYLCASSRVFGTGEQSGQYFGPGTRLTVT.

The rearrangement links TRBV28 to TRBJ1-1, with 8 bases that match TRBD1. V was pared by 5 bases and J by 0 bases, with 8 bases of the junction left unmatched. The germline gives CDR1 MDHEN, CDR2 SYDVKM. The CDR3 loop spans 16 amino acids. The CDR3 nucleotides read TGTGCCAGCAGTACAGGGGGACAGGCAGTGAACACTGAAGCTTTCTTT. Its protein product is CASSTGGQAVNTEAFF. The whole variable domain, remainder taken from reference TRBV28 and TRBJ1-1, is DVKVTQSSRYLVKRTGEKVFLECVQDMDHENMFWYRQDPGLGLRLIYFSYDVKMKEKGDIPEGYSVSREKKERFSLILESASTNQTSMYLCASSTGGQAVNTEAFFGQGTRLTVV.

The V gene is TRBV25-1, the J gene TRBJ1-2, with a weak D call TRBD1 (6 bases). The CDR3 covers 15 residues. Germline CDR1 reads MGHDK; CDR2 reads SYGVNS. Trimming pared 2 bases from V and 4 bases from J, leaving 14 bases between. The CDR3 protein is CASSEKTGLAYGYTF. The CDR3 region has the DNA TGTGCCAGCAGTGAAAAAACAGGGCTTGCCTATGGCTACACCTTC.

The chain is built from TRBV29-1 and TRBJ1-2; the match to TRBD1 covers 8 bases. The junction had 2 bases not matched to a gene; V was cut back by 4 bases and J by 7 bases. CDR3 length: 11 residues. CDR1 and CDR2 from the germline V gene are SQVTM and ANQGSEA. The CDR3 DNA sequence: TGCAGCGTTGTTACAGGGGGTGGCTACACCTTC. It translates to CSVVTGGGYTF.

V gene TRBV11-2 combines with J gene TRBJ1-2; D gene unclear. The germline CDR1 and CDR2 sequences are SGHAT and FQNNGV. Between the trimmed V and J ends, which lost 1 base and 2 bases, there was a span of 8 bases. The CDR3 has 14 amino acids. CDR3 DNA: TGTGCCAGCAGCTTAGGCCCATCCAACTATGGCTACACCTTC. Residues: CASSLGPSNYGYTF.

This CDR3 reads CATSSYRGAYGYTF. DNA for the CDR3: TGTGCCACTAGCTCCTACAGGGGGGCCTATGGCTACACCTTC. This chain joins TRBV27 and TRBJ1-2; 8 positions match TRBD1. This CDR3 has 14 amino acids. Germline V lookup: CDR1 MNHEY, CDR2 SMNVEV (reference sequence). After removal of 10 bases from V and 4 bases from J, the junction contained 11 bases not matched to a gene.

This chain uses TRBV5-1 with TRBJ1-4; D is uncertain. Germline CDR1 reads SGHRS; CDR2 reads YFSETQ. The CDR3 contains 14 residues. V was shortened by 7 bases and J by 3 bases, with 13 bases between the two germline ends. The CDR3 DNA follows: TGCGCCAGCGGCGGCGGTGGGTCTAATGAAAAACTGTTTTTT. Translating it yields CASGGGGSNEKLFF.

The chain couples TRBV19 to TRBJ2-2; no reliable D call. CDR1 and CDR2 (germline): LNHDA, SQIVND (reference sequence). The CDR3 runs to 15 residues. V was trimmed by 1 base and J by 8 bases, leaving 14 bases between them. CDR3 in amino acids: CASSIVYGEAGELFF. CDR3 bases: TGTGCCAGTAGTATAGTTTATGGTGAGGCGGGGGAGCTGTTTTTT.

The V gene is TRBV6-5, the J gene TRBJ1-4, with no clear D. CDR3 size: 12 residues. The germline V gene has CDR1 MNHEY and CDR2 SVGAGI. V was cut by 6 bases and J by 10 bases, with 12 bases left in between. The DNA of the CDR3 is TGTGCCAGCAGCCGGGGTGTTGGAAAACTGTTTTTT. This codes for CASSRGVGKLFF.

The rearrangement joins TRBV19 to TRBJ2-3; D is unresolved. The CDR3 is made up of 12 amino acids. Germline CDR1 is LNHDA and CDR2 is SQIVND (reference sequence). Trimming cost V 6 bases and J 5 bases, with 9 bases left between them. CDR3 protein: CASSSPQDTQYF. The CDR3 DNA follows: TGTGCCAGTAGCTCCCCCCAAGATACGCAGTATTTT.

Details on this clone: Other DNA sequences in this specimen translate into the identical CDR3. The chain couples TRBV5-1 to TRBJ2-7; TRBD1 agrees at 8 bases. The V gene end was trimmed by 0 bases and the J gene end by 4 bases; junction bases not matched to a gene: 3. The CDR3 has 14 amino acids. The germline V gene encodes CDR1 SGHRS and CDR2 YFSETQ. The CDR3 protein is CASSLGQGAYEQYF. The CDR3 nucleotides are TGCGCCAGCAGCTTGGGGCAGGGGGCTTACGAGCAGTACTTC.

The chain's CDR3 is CASNQWSGPPQDEQFF. The CDR3 coding sequence is TGTGCCAGCAACCAATGGTCAGGACCTCCCCAAGATGAGCAGTTCTTC. The chain recombines TRBV28 with TRBJ2-1; D is ambiguous. Per the germline V gene, CDR1 is MDHEN and CDR2 is SYDVKM. Deletions cut 7 bases from V and 8 bases from J, with 24 bases between. The CDR3 is 16 residues long.

The rearrangement joins TRBV7-9 to TRBJ2-3; 9 nucleotides match TRBD2. The CDR3 totals 13 residues. CDR1 and CDR2 (germline): SEHNR, FQNEAQ (reference sequence). V lost 9 bases, J lost 4 bases, and 5 bases stayed unmatched. The CDR3: CASSGSYADTQYF. The CDR3 DNA follows: TGTGCCAGTAGCGGGAGTTACGCAGATACGCAGTATTTT.

The rearrangement joins TRBV28 to TRBJ1-2; D call uncertain. The ends were cut back, 5 bases at V and 8 bases at J, with 12 bases in the middle. Per germline, CDR1 MDHEN and CDR2 SYDVKM. The CDR3 totals 12 residues. The CDR3 region is CASSSGTRGYTF. CDR3 nucleotide sequence: TGTGCCAGCAGTAGCGGCACCAGGGGCTACACCTTC.

The gene calls are TRBV18 and TRBJ2-5; no reliable D call. Germline loops: CDR1 KGHSH, CDR2 LQKENI. CDR3 length: 13 residues. V dropped 0 bases and J dropped 5 bases, with 7 bases sitting between them. The DNA for the CDR3 is TGTGCCAGCTCACCACCTACGTCGGAGACCCAGTACTTC. Encoded protein: CASSPPTSETQYF.

The CDR3 reads CAWRPISGTPLGNEQFF. In DNA, the CDR3 is TGTGCCTGGAGGCCCATCTCCGGGACGCCCCTTGGCAATGAGCAGTTCTTC. The gene calls are TRBV27 and TRBJ2-1, with D tentatively TRBD1 or TRBD2 (5 bases each). CDR3 length equals 17 residues. The V gene lost 11 bases and the J gene lost 6 bases, with 29 bases spanning the gap. Germline V lookup: CDR1 MNHEY, CDR2 SMNVEV (reference sequence).

As regards this clone: Distinct nucleotide sequences in the sample also encode this CDR3. The V gene is TRBV19, the J gene TRBJ2-3; no reliable D call. Germline CDR1 and CDR2: LNHDA and SQIVND (reference sequence). V was cut by 2 bases and J by 4 bases, with 10 bases left in between. CDR3 length: 14 residues. The CDR3 sequence is CASSISSGPDTQYF. CDR3 bases: TGTGCCAGTAGTATAAGTTCAGGTCCAGATACGCAGTATTTT.

This clone was observed a handful of times. The chain uses TRBV5-1 and TRBJ2-6; D perhaps matches TRBD1 (6 bases). The CDR3 extends over 17 amino acids. The V end was cut by 3 bases, the J end by 3 bases, with 16 bases between. CDR1 and CDR2 from the germline V gene are SGHRS and YFSETQ. CDR3 DNA sequence: TGCGCCAGCAGCTGGGGCGCCAGGGGAGATGGGGCCAACGTCCTGACTTTC. It yields the protein CASSWGARGDGANVLTF.

This rearrangement joins TRBV7-2 to TRBJ2-7; D unresolved. CDR3 length equals 11 residues. V shed 1 base and J shed 9 bases, with 7 bases lying between them. Germline loops: CDR1 SGHTA, CDR2 FQGNSA. This CDR3 reads CASSLGLAQYF. The CDR3 DNA is TGTGCCAGCAGCTTAGGGTTGGCGCAGTACTTC.

The chain joins TRBV4-1 to TRBJ2-7, with D tentatively TRBD2 (5 bases). This CDR3 spans 15 amino acids. The ends were cut back, 3 bases at V and 2 bases at J, with 14 bases in the middle. CDR1 and CDR2 from the germline V gene are MGHRA and YSYEKL. This CDR3 reads CASSHILEIAYEQYF. The CDR3 region has the DNA TGCGCCAGCAGCCACATACTAGAGATAGCCTACGAGCAGTACTTC.

This chain joins TRBV10-3 and TRBJ2-1; D is possibly TRBD2 (5 bases). The CDR3 runs to 16 residues. Trimming cost V 2 bases and J 2 bases, with 13 bases left between them. Per the germline V gene, CDR1 is ENHRY and CDR2 is SYGVKD. The CDR3 spells CAISEQGRGTYNEQFF. CDR3 coding DNA: TGTGCCATCAGTGAGCAAGGGAGAGGGACCTACAATGAGCAGTTCTTC.